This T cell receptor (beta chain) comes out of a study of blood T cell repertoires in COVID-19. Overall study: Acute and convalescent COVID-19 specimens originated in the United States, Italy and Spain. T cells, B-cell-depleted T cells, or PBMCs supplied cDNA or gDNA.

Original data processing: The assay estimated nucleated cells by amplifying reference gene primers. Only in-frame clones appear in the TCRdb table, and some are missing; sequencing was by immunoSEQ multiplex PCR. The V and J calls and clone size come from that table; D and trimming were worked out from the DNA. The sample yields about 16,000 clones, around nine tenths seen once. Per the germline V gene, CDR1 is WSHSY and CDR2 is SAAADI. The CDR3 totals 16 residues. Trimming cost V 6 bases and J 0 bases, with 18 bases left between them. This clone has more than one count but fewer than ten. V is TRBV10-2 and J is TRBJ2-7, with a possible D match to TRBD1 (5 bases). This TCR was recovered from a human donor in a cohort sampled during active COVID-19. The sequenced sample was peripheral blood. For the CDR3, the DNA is TGCGCCAGCAGCAGAGACAGACCCATCCTCTCCTACGAGCAGTACTTC. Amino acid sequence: CASSRDRPILSYEQYF.